Reported below is one T cell receptor (beta chain). Its antigen remains unknown. This record comes from a study of T cell responses to AZD1222 COVID-19 vaccine. Study conclusions and caveats: Spike-specific TCR breadth and depth rose after two AZD1222 doses. Among spike-specific TCRs, nearly half reportedly target unmutated variant regions. White British donors predominated, females outnumbered males, and clonal diversity was possibly underestimated.

Generated by immunoSEQ multiplex PCR, the TCRdb table keeps only in-frame clones and is missing some. The table lists some 130,000 clones, 88% of them singletons. Germline CDR1 reads SGHTA; CDR2 reads FQGNSA. The length of the CDR3 is 16 residues. V lost 1 base and J 5 bases, leaving 18 bases between the germline ends. The V and J genes are TRBV7-2 and TRBJ2-7; D is uncertain. The origin of this receptor is an adult who received the AZD1222 COVID-19 vaccine. This sample comprised peripheral blood, obtained 28 days after the second AZD1222 dose. CDR3 amino acids: CASSLGGLGLRDEQYF. For the CDR3, the DNA is TGTGCCAGCAGCTTAGGGGGTCTGGGCCTTCGGGACGAGCAGTACTTC.